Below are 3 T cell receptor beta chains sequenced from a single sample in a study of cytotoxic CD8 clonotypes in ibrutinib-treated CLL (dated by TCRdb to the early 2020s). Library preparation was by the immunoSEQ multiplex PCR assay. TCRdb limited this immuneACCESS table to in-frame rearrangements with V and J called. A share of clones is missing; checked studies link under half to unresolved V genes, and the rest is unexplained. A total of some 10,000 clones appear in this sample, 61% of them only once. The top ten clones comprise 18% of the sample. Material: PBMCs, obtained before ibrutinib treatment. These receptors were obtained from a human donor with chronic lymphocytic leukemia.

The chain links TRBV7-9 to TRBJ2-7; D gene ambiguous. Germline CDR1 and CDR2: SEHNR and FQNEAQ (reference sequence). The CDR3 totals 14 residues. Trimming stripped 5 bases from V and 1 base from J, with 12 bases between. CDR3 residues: CASSPGLVSYEQYF. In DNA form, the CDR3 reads TGTGCCAGCAGCCCCGGGCTAGTATCCTACGAGCAGTACTTC.

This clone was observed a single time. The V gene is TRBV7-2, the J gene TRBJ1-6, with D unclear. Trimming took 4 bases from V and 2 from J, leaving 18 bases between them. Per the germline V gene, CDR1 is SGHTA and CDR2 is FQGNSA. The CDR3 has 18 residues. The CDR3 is CASSSIVAGWPYNSPLHF. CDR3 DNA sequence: TGTGCCAGCAGCTCCATTGTTGCGGGGTGGCCCTATAATTCACCCCTCCACTTT.

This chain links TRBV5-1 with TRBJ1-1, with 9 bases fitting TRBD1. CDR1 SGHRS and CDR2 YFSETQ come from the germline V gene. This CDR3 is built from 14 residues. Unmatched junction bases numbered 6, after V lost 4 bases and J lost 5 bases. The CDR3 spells CASSRDRAWTEAFF. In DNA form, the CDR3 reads TGCGCCAGCAGCCGGGACAGGGCATGGACTGAAGCTTTCTTT.